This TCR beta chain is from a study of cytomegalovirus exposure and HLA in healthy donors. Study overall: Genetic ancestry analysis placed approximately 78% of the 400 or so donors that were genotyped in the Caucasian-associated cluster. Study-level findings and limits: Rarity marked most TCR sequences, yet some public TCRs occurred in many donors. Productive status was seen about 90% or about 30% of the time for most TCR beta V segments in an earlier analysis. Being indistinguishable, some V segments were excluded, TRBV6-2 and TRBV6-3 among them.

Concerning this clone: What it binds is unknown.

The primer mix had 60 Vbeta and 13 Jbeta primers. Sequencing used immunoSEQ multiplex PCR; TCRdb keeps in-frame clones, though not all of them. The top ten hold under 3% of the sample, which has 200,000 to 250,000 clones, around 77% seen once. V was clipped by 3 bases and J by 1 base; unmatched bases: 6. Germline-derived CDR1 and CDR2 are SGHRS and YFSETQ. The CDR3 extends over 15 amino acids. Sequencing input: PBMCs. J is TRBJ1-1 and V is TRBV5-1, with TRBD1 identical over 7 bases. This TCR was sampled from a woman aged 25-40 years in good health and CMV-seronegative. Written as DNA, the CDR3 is TGCGCCAGCAGCTCGCTCGGGACAGCGAACACTGAAGCTTTCTTT. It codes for CASSSLGTANTEAFF.